The 17 T cell receptor beta chains below all came from one sample that was sequenced in a study of shared clonotypes between healthy human individuals. Method: immunoSEQ multiplex PCR; TCRdb's copy keeps in-frame clones and lacks some. The data hold about 2.1 million clones, with around 93% observed a single time. The naive CD8 fraction comprised CD45RO-negative cells positively selected for CCR7 and excluded terminally differentiated effector memory CD45RA+ cells. The sequencing sample was made of naive CD8+ T cells from PBMCs. The receptors derive from a man aged 18 to 29 in good health. Some clones in this sample may be carry-over from other donors' samples.

The genes are TRBV6-5 and TRBJ1-1; TRBD1 aligns across 7 bases. The V gene's germline CDR1 is MNHEY and CDR2 SVGAGI. J gave up 5 bases and V 8 bases, and 11 bases lay outside the gene matches. This CDR3 has 14 amino acids. CDR3 coding DNA: TGTGCCAGCCAAATGACAGGGCCCTGGACTGAAGCTTTCTTT. Amino acids: CASQMTGPWTEAFF.

The chain has TRBV5-5 and TRBJ2-1; 8 bases align to TRBD2. V trimming: 0 bases; J trimming: 12 bases; junction bases outside the gene matches: 8. The CDR3 extends over 14 amino acids. Germline CDR1 SGHKS, CDR2 YYEKEE (reference sequence). Here the CDR3 reads CASSLGLASSGQFF. CDR3 nucleotides: TGTGCCAGCAGCTTGGGACTAGCGAGCTCGGGGCAGTTCTTC.

About this clone itself: The identical CDR3 is also encoded by other nucleotide sequences in the sample. This chain joins TRBV19 and TRBJ2-7; TRBD2 matches 7 bases. This CDR3 has 14 residues. CDR1 is LNHDA and CDR2 is SQIVND in the germline V gene (reference sequence). V was clipped by 2 bases and J by 4 bases; unmatched bases: 5. This CDR3 reads CASSIIGGSYEQYF. The CDR3 nucleotides are TGTGCCAGTAGTATAATTGGCGGGAGTTACGAGCAGTACTTC.

The chain has TRBV5-6 and TRBJ1-1; D not resolved. V lost 3 bases and J 3 bases, leaving 6 bases between the germline ends. The CDR3 is made up of 12 amino acids. The germline V gene encodes CDR1 SGHDT and CDR2 YYEEEE. In nucleotides, the CDR3 is TGTGCCAGCAGCTACACTGACACTGAAGCTTTCTTT. It is translated as CASSYTDTEAFF.

This chain links TRBV30 with TRBJ2-7; D is possibly TRBD1 or TRBD2 (5 bases each). The CDR3 is made up of 14 amino acids. In germline, CDR1 is GTSNPN, CDR2 SVGIG (reference sequence). Trimming removed 4 bases from V and 5 bases from J, with 18 bases in between. CDR3 region: CAWKERGAVDEQYF. CDR3 nucleotides: TGTGCCTGGAAAGAAAGAGGGGCAGTAGACGAGCAGTACTTC.

The chain carries TRBV19 and TRBJ1-3; D unclear. This CDR3 comprises 13 residues. CDR1 LNHDA and CDR2 SQIVND come from the germline V gene (reference sequence). V was pared by 9 bases and J by 3 bases, with 12 bases between. CDR3 nucleotides: TGTGCCAGCGTCCAGAGGGTTGGAAACACCATATATTTT. Translating gives CASVQRVGNTIYF.

The gene calls are TRBV29-1 and TRBJ2-7; no definite D call. Germline V gene sequence: CDR1 SQVTM, CDR2 ANQGSEA. This CDR3 contains 11 residues. V lost 0 bases and J lost 9, with 9 bases in between. CDR3 nucleotide sequence: TGCAGCGTTGAAGAGGGTACGGTGCAGTACTTC. This gives the protein CSVEEGTVQYF.

J is TRBJ1-3 and V is TRBV25-1, with a tentative D call TRBD1 (5 bases). Trimming stripped 1 base from V and 4 bases from J, with 14 bases between. The CDR3 runs to 16 residues. The germline CDR1 and CDR2 sequences are MGHDK and SYGVNS. This chain's CDR3 is CASSELSRGAGNTIYF. The CDR3 region has the DNA TGTGCCAGCAGTGAATTAAGTAGGGGCGCCGGAAACACCATATATTTT.

The rearrangement links TRBV11-3 to TRBJ2-3, with a weak D call TRBD1 (6 bases). Germline V lookup: CDR1 SGHNT, CDR2 YENEEA. V lost 4 bases and J lost 5, with 19 bases in between. CDR3 length: 16 residues. The CDR3 nucleotides read TGTGCCAGCAGCTACCGGGACAAGGGTTTTGGAGATACGCAGTATTTT. This codes for CASSYRDKGFGDTQYF.

This clone is a singleton in its sample. This rearrangement joins TRBV7-9 to TRBJ1-1, with 9 bases lining up with TRBD1. The V and J ends lost 2 bases and 4 bases, in that order; junction bases with no gene match: 11. CDR3 length: 17 amino acids. Germline CDR1 is SEHNR and CDR2 is FQNEAQ (reference sequence). The CDR3 DNA reads TGTGCCAGCAGCTTATGGCCGCGGGACAGGGAGGGCACTGAAGCTTTCTTT. Translation: CASSLWPRDREGTEAFF.

The rearrangement joins TRBV5-6 to TRBJ2-3, with 10 bases that match TRBD1. The trim removed 4 bases at V and 5 bases at J, leaving 10 bases unmatched. Per germline, CDR1 SGHDT and CDR2 YYEEEE. The CDR3 length is 16 residues. The CDR3 protein is CASSRIGTGERDTQYF. CDR3 nucleotides: TGTGCCAGCAGCCGTATAGGGACAGGGGAAAGAGATACGCAGTATTTT. Full variable domain (remainder filled in from reference TRBV5-6 and TRBJ2-3): DAGVTQSPTHLIKTRGQQVTLRCSPKSGHDTVSWYQQALGQGPQFIFQYYEEEERQRGNFPDRFSGHQFPNYSSELNVNALLLGDSALYLCASSRIGTGERDTQYFGPGTRLTVL.

This clone was found once. This rearrangement joins TRBV19 to TRBJ2-1; 14 bases map to TRBD2. The length of the CDR3 is 14 residues. The germline CDR1 and CDR2 sequences are LNHDA and SQIVND (reference sequence). Germline trimming cut 3 bases from V and 13 bases from J; bases unmatched to any gene: 5. The CDR3 protein is CASSIRLAGGEQFF. The CDR3, as DNA: TGTGCCAGTAGTATCCGACTAGCGGGAGGGGAACAGTTCTTC.

The rearrangement joins TRBV7-9 to TRBJ1-2; D perhaps matches TRBD1 (5 bases). The V gene lost 3 bases and the J gene lost 3 bases, with 20 bases spanning the gap. This CDR3 comprises 17 residues. Germline CDR1 reads SEHNR; CDR2 reads FQNEAQ (reference sequence). The CDR3 DNA reads TGTGCCAGCAGCTTTGCCGGGGCGTCACTTGCACACTATGGCTACACCTTC. It codes for CASSFAGASLAHYGYTF. The full variable domain, completed using reference TRBV7-9 and TRBJ1-2, is DTGVSQNPRHKITKRGQNVTFRCDPISEHNRLYWYRQTLGQGPEFLTYFQNEAQLEKSRLLSDRFSAERPKGSFSTLEIQRTEQGDSAMYLCASSFAGASLAHYGYTFGSGTRLTVV.

V and J are TRBV18 and TRBJ1-3; D remains unclear. CDR3 length: 15 amino acids. Looked up from germline, CDR1 is KGHSH and CDR2 is LQKENI. V lost 0 bases, J lost 3 bases, and 9 bases lay in between. The CDR3 sequence: CASSPPAPDGNTIYF. In DNA form, the CDR3 reads TGTGCCAGCTCACCACCGGCACCAGATGGAAACACCATATATTTT.

This clone was recorded once. A much bigger clone sits one base away, suggesting this may be a read error. The V and J genes are TRBV11-2 and TRBJ2-5; D is undetermined. The DNA matches TRBJ2-7 better at its end, which makes the J call doubtful. The CDR3 is made up of 12 amino acids. Germline V gives CDR1 SGHAT, CDR2 FQNNGV. The CDR3 loop is CASSLGAYEQYF. For the CDR3, the DNA is TGTGCCAGCAGCTTAGGGGCCTACGAGCAGTACTTC.

The CDR3 sequence is CASSVGGQVFYEQYF. The DNA of the CDR3 is TGTGCCAGCAGCGTGGGGGGACAGGTGTTCTACGAGCAGTACTTC. The chain carries TRBV9 and TRBJ2-7, with 8 nucleotides matching TRBD1. Germline V lookup: CDR1 SGDLS, CDR2 YYNGEE. This CDR3 is built from 15 residues. V lost 2 bases, J lost 3 bases, and 7 bases stayed unmatched.

The J gene is TRBJ2-7, the V gene TRBV19; TRBD2 might be the D (5 bases). The CDR3 runs to 13 residues. Trimming removed 8 bases from V and 7 bases from J, with 18 bases in between. Germline CDR1 and CDR2: LNHDA and SQIVND (reference sequence). This CDR3 reads CASGPGLGLEQYF. Written as DNA, the CDR3 is TGTGCCAGTGGTCCAGGACTGGGCTTGGAGCAGTACTTC.